The T cell receptor beta chain described here comes from a study of blood T cell repertoires in COVID-19. Study-wide background: There were acute and convalescent COVID-19 samples, and they came from the United States, Italy and Spain. The analysed material was cDNA or gDNA that came from T cells, B-cell-depleted T cells, or PBMCs.

The junction had 5 bases not matched to a gene; V was cut back by 3 bases and J by 2 bases. The germline CDR1 and CDR2 sequences are SGHRS and YFSETQ. The CDR3 runs 16 residues. Clones were read by immunoSEQ multiplex PCR, and TCRdb kept only the in-frame ones, dropping some. This table has approximately 240,000 clones, 70% to 90% appearing once. This rearrangement joins TRBV5-1 to TRBJ2-1; 10 bases line up with TRBD2. Material for sequencing was peripheral blood. The receptor was isolated from a man in his fifties or sixties with acute or convalescent COVID-19. The CDR3 DNA reads TGCGCCAGCAGCTCGCTAGCGGGAGCCACCTACAATGAGCAGTTCTTC. Its protein is CASSSLAGATYNEQFF.